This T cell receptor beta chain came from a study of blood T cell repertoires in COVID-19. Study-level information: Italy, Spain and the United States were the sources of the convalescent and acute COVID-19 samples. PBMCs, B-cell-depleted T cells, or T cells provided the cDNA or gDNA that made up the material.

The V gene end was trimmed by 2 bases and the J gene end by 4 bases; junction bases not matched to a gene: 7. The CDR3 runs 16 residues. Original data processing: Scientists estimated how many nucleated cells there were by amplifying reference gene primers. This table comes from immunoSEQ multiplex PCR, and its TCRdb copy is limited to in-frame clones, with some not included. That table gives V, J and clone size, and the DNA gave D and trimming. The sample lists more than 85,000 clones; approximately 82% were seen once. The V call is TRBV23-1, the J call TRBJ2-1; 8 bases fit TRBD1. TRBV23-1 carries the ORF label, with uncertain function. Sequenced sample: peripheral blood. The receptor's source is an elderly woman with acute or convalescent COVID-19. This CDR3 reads CASSQTGTGSYNEQFF. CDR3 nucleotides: TGCGCCAGCAGTCAAACCGGGACAGGTTCTTACAATGAGCAGTTCTTC.